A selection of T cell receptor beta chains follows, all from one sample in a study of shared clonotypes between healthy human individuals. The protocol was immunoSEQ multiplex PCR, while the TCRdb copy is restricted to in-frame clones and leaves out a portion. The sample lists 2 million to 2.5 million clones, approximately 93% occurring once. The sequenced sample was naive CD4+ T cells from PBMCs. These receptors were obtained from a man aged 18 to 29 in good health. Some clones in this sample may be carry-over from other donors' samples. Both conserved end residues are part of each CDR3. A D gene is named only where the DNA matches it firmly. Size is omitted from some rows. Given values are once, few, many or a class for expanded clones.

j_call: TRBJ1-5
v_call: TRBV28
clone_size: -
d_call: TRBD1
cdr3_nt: TGTGCCAGCCACTCTGGGACAGGGGCTAGCAATCAGCCCCAGCATTTT
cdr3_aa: CASHSGTGASNQPQHF

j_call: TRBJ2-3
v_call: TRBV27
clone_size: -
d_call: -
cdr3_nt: TGTGCCAGCAGTACCCGGACGAGCACAGATACGCAGTATTTT
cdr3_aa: CASSTRTSTDTQYF

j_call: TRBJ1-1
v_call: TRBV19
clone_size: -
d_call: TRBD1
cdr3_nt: TGTGCCAGTACCGAGGGGACAGCGAACACTGAAGCTTTCTTT
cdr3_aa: CASTEGTANTEAFF

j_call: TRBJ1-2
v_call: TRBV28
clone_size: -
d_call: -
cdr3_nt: TGTGCCAGCAGTTCCCTCAAACTCGTCTACTATGGCTACACCTTC
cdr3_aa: CASSSLKLVYYGYTF

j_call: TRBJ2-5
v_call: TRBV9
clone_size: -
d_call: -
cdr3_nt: TGTGCCAGCAGCGTAGAGGGCGGATACCAAGAGACCCAGTACTTC
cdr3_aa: CASSVEGGYQETQYF

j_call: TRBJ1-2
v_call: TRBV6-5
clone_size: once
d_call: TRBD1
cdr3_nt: TGTGCCAGCAGAGACGACAGGGTTTACGGCTACACCTTC
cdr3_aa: CASRDDRVYGYTF

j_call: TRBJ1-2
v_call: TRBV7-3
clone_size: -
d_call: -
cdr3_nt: TGTGCCAGCAGCCCAAACGGGGCAGGCTATGGCTACACCTTC
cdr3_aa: CASSPNGAGYGYTF

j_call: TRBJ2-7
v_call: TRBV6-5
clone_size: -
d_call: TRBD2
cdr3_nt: TGTGCCAGCAGACCCAGCGGGAGAGGCGAGCAGTACTTC
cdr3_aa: CASRPSGRGEQYF

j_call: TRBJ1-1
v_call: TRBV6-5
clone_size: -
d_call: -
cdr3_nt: TGTGCCAGCTCGGGGTGGGGCCATAGCCAAGCTTTCTTT
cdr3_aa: CASSGWGHSQAFF

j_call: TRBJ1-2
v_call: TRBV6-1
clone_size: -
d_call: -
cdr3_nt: TGTGCCAGCAGGGAGGGGGTTGCCTATGGCTACACCTTC
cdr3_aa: CASREGVAYGYTF

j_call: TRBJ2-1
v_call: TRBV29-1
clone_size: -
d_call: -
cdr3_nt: TGCAGCGCCGGGGACTTTGCGTACAATGAGCAGTTCTTC
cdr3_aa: CSAGDFAYNEQFF

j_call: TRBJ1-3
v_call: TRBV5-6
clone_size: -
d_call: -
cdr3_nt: TGTGCCAGCAGCTTTTTCACCTCGTCTGGAAACACCATATATTTT
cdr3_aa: CASSFFTSSGNTIYF

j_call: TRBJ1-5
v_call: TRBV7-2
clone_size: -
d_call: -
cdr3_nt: TGTGCCAGCAGCTTAGCAGGAGGGGGAAATCAGCCCCAGCATTTT
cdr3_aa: CASSLAGGGNQPQHF

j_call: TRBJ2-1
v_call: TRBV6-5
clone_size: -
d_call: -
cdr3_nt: TGTGCCAGCAGTTGGGAGGCCTACAATGAGCAGTTCTTC
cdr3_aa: CASSWEAYNEQFF

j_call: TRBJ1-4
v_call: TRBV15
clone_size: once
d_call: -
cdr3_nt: TGTGCCACCAGCAGGACCATCGTAAGCCTTAATGAAAAACTGTTTTTT
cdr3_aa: CATSRTIVSLNEKLFF

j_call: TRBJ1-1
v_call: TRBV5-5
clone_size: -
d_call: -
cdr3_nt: TGTGCCAGCAGCCTGCGGGGGTGGACTGAAGCTTTCTTT
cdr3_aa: CASSLRGWTEAFF

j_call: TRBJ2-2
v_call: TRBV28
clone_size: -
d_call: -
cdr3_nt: TGTGCCAGCAGTTCCTGGGTGGGTTGGACCGGGGAGCTGTTTTTT
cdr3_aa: CASSSWVGWTGELFF

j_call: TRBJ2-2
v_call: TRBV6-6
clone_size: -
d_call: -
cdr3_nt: TGTGCCAGCAGTTACGGGGTAACGAACACCGGGGAGCTGTTTTTT
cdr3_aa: CASSYGVTNTGELFF

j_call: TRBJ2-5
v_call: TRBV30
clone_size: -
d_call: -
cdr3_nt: TGTGCCTGGAGTGTAGGGGGGGCGGGCGAGACCCAGTACTTC
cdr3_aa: CAWSVGGAGETQYF

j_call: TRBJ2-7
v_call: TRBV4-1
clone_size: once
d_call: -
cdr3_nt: TGCGCCAGCAGCCACAAGACCCCCGGGACACTCACGAAGCAGTACTTC
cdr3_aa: CASSHKTPGTLTKQYF

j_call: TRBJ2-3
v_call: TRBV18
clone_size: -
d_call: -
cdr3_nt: TGTGCCAGCTCACCAGGACAGTTTAGCACAGATACGCAGTATTTT
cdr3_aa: CASSPGQFSTDTQYF

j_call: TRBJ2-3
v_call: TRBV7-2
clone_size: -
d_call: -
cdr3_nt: TGTGCCAGCAGCTCAACTTTGGACGTGGCAGATACGCAGTATTTT
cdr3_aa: CASSSTLDVADTQYF

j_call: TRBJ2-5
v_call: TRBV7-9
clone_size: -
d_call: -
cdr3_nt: TGTGCCAGCAGCTTAGCGGGAGGACAAGAGACCCAGTACTTC
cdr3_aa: CASSLAGGQETQYF

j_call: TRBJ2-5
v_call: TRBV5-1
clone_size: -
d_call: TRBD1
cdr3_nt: TGCGCCAGCAGCGGGAGACAGGGACACGACGAGACCCAGTACTTC
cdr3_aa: CASSGRQGHDETQYF

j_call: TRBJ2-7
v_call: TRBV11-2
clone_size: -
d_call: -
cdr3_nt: TGTGCCAGCAGCTCCATTCGGCAGCCTTACGAGCAGTACTTC
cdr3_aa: CASSSIRQPYEQYF

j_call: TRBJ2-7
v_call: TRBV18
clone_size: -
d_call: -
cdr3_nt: TGTGCCAGCTCACTTACGACGGATTACGAGCAGTACTTC
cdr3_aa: CASSLTTDYEQYF

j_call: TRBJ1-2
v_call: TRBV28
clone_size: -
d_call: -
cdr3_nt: TGTGCCAGCAGTGCCCGGGACGGAATCTATGGCTACACCTTC
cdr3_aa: CASSARDGIYGYTF

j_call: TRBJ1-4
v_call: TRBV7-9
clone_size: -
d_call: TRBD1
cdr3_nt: TGTGCCAGCAGCCCCAAGGAAGGGGGACAGGGGTGGAAACTGTTTTTT
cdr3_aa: CASSPKEGGQGWKLFF

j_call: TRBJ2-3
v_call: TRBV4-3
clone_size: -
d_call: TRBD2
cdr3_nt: TGCGCCAGCAGCCACCGGACTAGCGGGGGGACAGATACGCAGTATTTT
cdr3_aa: CASSHRTSGGTDTQYF

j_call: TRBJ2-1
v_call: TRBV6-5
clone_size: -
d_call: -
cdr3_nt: TGTGCCAGCAGTTACAGGGAGGTGGGGTACAATGAGCAGTTCTTC
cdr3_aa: CASSYREVGYNEQFF

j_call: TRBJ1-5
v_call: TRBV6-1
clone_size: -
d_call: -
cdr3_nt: TGTGCCAGCAGTGAACGTCGGGGGACGGGCAATCAGCCCCAGCATTTT
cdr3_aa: CASSERRGTGNQPQHF

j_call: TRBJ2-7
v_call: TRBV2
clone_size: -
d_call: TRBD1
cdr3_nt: TGTGCCAGCAGCTGGGACAGGGGGGGATACGAGCAGTACTTC
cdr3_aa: CASSWDRGGYEQYF

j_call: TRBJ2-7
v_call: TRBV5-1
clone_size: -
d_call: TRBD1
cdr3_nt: TGCGCCAGCAGCCCGGACAGGGGGGAAGCCGGCCACGAGCAGTACTTC
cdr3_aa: CASSPDRGEAGHEQYF

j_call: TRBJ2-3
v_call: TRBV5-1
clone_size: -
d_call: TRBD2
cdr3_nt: TGCGCCAGCAGCTCCAGCGGGATGGCAGATACGCAGTATTTT
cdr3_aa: CASSSSGMADTQYF

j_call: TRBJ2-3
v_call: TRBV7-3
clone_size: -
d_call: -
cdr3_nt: TGTGCCAGCAGCGTCGGGGTTCAGAGTAGCACAGATACGCAGTATTTT
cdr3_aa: CASSVGVQSSTDTQYF

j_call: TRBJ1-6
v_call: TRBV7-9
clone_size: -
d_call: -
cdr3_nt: TGTGCCAGCAGCCTACTTGGGCCCGAAGATGGTTCACCCCTCCACTTT
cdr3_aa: CASSLLGPEDGSPLHF

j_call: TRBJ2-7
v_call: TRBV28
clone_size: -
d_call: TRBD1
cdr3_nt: TGTGCCAGCAGTTTCTCGTCGACAGGGGGCTGGGGATACGAGCAGTACTTC
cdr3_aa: CASSFSSTGGWGYEQYF

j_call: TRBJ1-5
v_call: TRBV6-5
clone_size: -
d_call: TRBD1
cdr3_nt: TGTGCCAGCAGACCACAGGGGGCTAATCAGCCCCAGCATTTT
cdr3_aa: CASRPQGANQPQHF

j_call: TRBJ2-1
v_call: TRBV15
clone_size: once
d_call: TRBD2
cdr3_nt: TGTGCCACCAGCAGAGATTCTGGGACTAGGGCTCTTAATGAGCAGTTCTTC
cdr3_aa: CATSRDSGTRALNEQFF

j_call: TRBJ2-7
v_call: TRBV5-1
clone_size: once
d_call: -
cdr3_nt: TGCGCCAGCAGCTTGGGGACCAAGGGGGGTCGAAGCTCCTACGAGCAGTACTTC
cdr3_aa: CASSLGTKGGRSSYEQYF

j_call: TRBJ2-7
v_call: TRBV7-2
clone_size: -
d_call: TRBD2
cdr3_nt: TGTGCCAGCAGCTTAAGTCTAGCGGGAGCACGGTACGAGCAGTACTTC
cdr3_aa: CASSLSLAGARYEQYF

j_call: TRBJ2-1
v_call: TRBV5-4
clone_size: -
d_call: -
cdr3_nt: TGTGCCAGCAGCTCTACGTGGGTCTCTGGAAATGAGCAGTTCTTC
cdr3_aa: CASSSTWVSGNEQFF

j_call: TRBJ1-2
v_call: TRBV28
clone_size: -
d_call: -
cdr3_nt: TGTGCCAGCAGCTCACCCGGTCGTGGCTACACCTTC
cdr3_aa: CASSSPGRGYTF

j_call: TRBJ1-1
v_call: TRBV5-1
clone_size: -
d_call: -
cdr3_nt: TGCGCCAGCAGCTTTGACAGCACTGAAGCTTTCTTT
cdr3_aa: CASSFDSTEAFF

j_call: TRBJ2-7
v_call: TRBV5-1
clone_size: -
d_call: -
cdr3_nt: TGCGCCAGCAACTCCAATAGACCCCGCTACGAGCAGTACTTC
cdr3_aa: CASNSNRPRYEQYF

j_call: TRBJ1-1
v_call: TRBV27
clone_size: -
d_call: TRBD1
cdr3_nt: TGTGCCAGCAGTAAGACAGGGACTGAAGCTTTCTTT
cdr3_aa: CASSKTGTEAFF

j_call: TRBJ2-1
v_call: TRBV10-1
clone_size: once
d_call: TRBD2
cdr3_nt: TGCGCCAGCAGTGAGTCTATGACTAGCGGGGTTCAGTTCTTC
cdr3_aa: CASSESMTSGVQFF

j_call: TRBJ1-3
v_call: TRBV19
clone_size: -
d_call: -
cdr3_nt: TGTGCCAGTAGTATCGACACTGCTCCCGGAAACACCATATATTTT
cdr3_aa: CASSIDTAPGNTIYF

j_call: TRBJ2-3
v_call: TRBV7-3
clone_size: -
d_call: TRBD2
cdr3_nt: TGTGCCAGCAGCTTATCCGGCGGGAGAGCAGATACGCAGTATTTT
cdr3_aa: CASSLSGGRADTQYF

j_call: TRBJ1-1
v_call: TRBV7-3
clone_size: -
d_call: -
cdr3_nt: TGTGCCAGCAGCCCACAGGGAGGCGACACTGAAGCTTTCTTT
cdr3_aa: CASSPQGGDTEAFF

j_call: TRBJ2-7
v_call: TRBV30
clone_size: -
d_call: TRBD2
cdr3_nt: TGTGCCTGGAGTGAAGCTAGCGGGGTAGGGCAGTACTTC
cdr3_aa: CAWSEASGVGQYF